This is a list of T cell receptor beta chains from one sample in a study of vaccination and CD4 T cells after COVID-19. No antigens are known for them. TCRdb reprocessed the PCR reads with MiXCR, giving one entry per CDR3 protein. The sample records 9,500 to 15,000 distinct CDR3 sequences, roughly half being singletons. Here the sequenced sample was cultured CD4+ T cells from blood, taken after SARS-CoV-2 vaccination. These receptors were collected from a human donor with COVID-19. CDR3s include the opening cysteine and the closing phenylalanine or tryptophan. A D gene is named only where the DNA matches it firmly. Not all rows give a size; the values are once, few, many and, for expanded clones, a class.

D gene,V gene,clone size,J gene,CDR3 protein,CDR3 DNA
NA,TRBV28,few,TRBJ1-3,CASSLQGVRNTIYF,TGTGCCAGCAGTTTACAGGGTGTGAGAAACACCATATATTTT
NA,TRBV28,NA,TRBJ2-5,CASMGVLRETQYF,TGTGCCAGCATGGGGGTCCTCCGGGAGACCCAGTACTTC
NA,TRBV5-4,NA,TRBJ2-5,CASSLGGDQETQYF,TGTGCCAGCAGCTTGGGCGGGGACCAAGAGACCCAGTACTTC
TRBD2,TRBV6-4,NA,TRBJ2-2,CASSDSSGGATGELFF,TGTGCCAGCAGTGACTCGAGCGGGGGGGCCACCGGGGAGCTGTTTTTT
NA,TRBV6-1,NA,TRBJ2-7,CASSPHRSRYEQYF,TGTGCCAGCAGCCCACACAGAAGCAGGTACGAGCAGTACTTC
NA,TRBV24-1,NA,TRBJ2-1,CATSEGLNEQFF,TGTGCCACCAGTGAGGGACTCAATGAGCAGTTCTTC
NA,TRBV9,once,TRBJ2-5,CASSGTGGGQETQYF,TGTGCCAGCAGTGGGACGGGTGGGGGTCAAGAGACCCAGTACTTC
NA,TRBV5-1,NA,TRBJ2-5,CASSPRLKETQYF,TGCGCCAGCAGCCCACGGTTGAAAGAGACCCAGTACTTC
NA,TRBV15,NA,TRBJ2-3,CATSNEKLPSTDTQYF,TGTGCCACCAGCAACGAGAAATTACCAAGCACAGATACGCAGTATTTT
NA,TRBV27,NA,TRBJ2-7,CASRAPGPYEQYF,TGTGCCAGCAGAGCCCCAGGCCCCTACGAGCAGTACTTC
NA,TRBV7-3,NA,TRBJ2-3,CASSLSGARQDTQYF,TGTGCCAGCAGCTTATCGGGGGCGAGGCAAGATACGCAGTATTTT
NA,TRBV20-1,few,TRBJ1-1,CSCQGRYEAFF,TGCAGTTGCCAGGGAAGGTATGAAGCTTTCTTT
NA,TRBV7-9,NA,TRBJ2-7,CASSSGMAHYEQYF,TGTGCCAGCAGCTCGGGAATGGCTCACTACGAGCAGTACTTC
TRBD2,TRBV24-1,few,TRBJ2-1,CATSDTGGGRGAGNEQFF,TGTGCCACCAGTGACACCGGGGGTGGGCGGGGGGCGGGCAATGAGCAGTTCTTC
TRBD1,TRBV10-3,once,TRBJ2-7,CAISESNRGPYEQYF,TGTGCCATCAGTGAGTCGAACAGGGGACCCTACGAGCAGTACTTC
TRBD2,TRBV6-2/TRBV6-3,NA,TRBJ2-1,CASSTTGTSGGVYNEQFF,TGTGCCAGCAGCACGACGGGGACTAGCGGGGGGGTCTACAATGAGCAGTTCTTC
NA,TRBV19,large,TRBJ1-1,CASSPNVGPSTEAFF,TGTGCCAGTAGTCCAAACGTGGGACCGAGCACTGAAGCTTTCTTT
TRBD2,TRBV6-1,NA,TRBJ2-7,CASRRHRDYYEQYF,TGTGCCAGCAGGCGACACCGGGACTACTACGAGCAGTACTTC
NA,TRBV5-4,few,TRBJ1-5,CASSLDKDQPQHF,TGTGCCAGCAGCTTAGACAAGGATCAGCCCCAGCATTTT
NA,TRBV30,NA,TRBJ2-7,CAWSRYRGSYEQYF,TGTGCCTGGAGTAGATATCGGGGATCCTACGAGCAGTACTTC
NA,TRBV20-1,NA,TRBJ1-3,CSARVPGQNTIYF,TGCAGTGCTAGAGTTCCGGGGCAAAACACCATATATTTT
NA,TRBV20-1,NA,TRBJ1-2,CSARDRDTNAYGYTF,TGCAGTGCTAGGGACCGGGACACCAACGCGTATGGCTACACCTTC
TRBD1,TRBV2,few,TRBJ1-5,CASSLDRVGQPQHF,TGTGCCAGCAGTCTGGACAGGGTCGGTCAGCCCCAGCATTTT
NA,TRBV6-8,NA,TRBJ1-5,CASSANQPQHF,TGTGCCAGCAGTGCAAATCAGCCCCAGCATTTT
NA,TRBV30,NA,TRBJ1-5,CAWRGFLRQPQHF,TGTGCCTGGAGGGGCTTCCTCCGTCAGCCCCAGCATTTT
NA,TRBV19,NA,TRBJ1-2,CASSTDSPHYGYTF,TGTGCCAGTAGTACCGACAGCCCTCACTATGGCTACACCTTC
NA,TRBV20-1,NA,TRBJ1-2,CSARALGGRNYGYTF,TGCAGTGCTAGAGCCTTGGGGGGGCGTAACTATGGCTACACCTTC
NA,TRBV20-1,NA,TRBJ2-5,CSAREGNQETQYF,TGCAGTGCTAGAGAAGGAAACCAAGAGACCCAGTACTTC
TRBD1,TRBV6-2/TRBV6-3,NA,TRBJ2-7,CASSSPGQGDYEQYF,TGTGCCAGCAGTTCTCCCGGACAGGGGGACTACGAGCAGTACTTC
NA,TRBV6-2/TRBV6-3,NA,TRBJ1-5,CASSYSAGSNQPQHF,TGTGCCAGCAGTTACTCAGCAGGGAGCAATCAGCCCCAGCATTTT
TRBD1,TRBV15,NA,TRBJ1-1,CATSRGTGFMNTEAFF,TGTGCCACCAGCAGAGGGACAGGGTTCATGAACACTGAAGCTTTCTTT
TRBD2,TRBV29-1,few,TRBJ2-5,CSVEAHGGGSRTQYF,TGCAGCGTTGAAGCTCACGGGGGGGGCTCCAGGACCCAGTACTTC
TRBD1,TRBV7-9,NA,TRBJ1-6,CASSSQGVNSPLHF,TGTGCCAGCAGCTCTCAGGGGGTGAATTCACCCCTCCACTTT
TRBD1,TRBV6-1,NA,TRBJ2-7,CAINGAQGASHEQYF,TGTGCCATCAATGGAGCACAGGGGGCCTCCCACGAGCAGTACTTC
NA,TRBV29-1,NA,TRBJ1-5,CSAGNQPQHF,TGCAGCGCCGGAAACCAGCCCCAGCATTTT
NA,TRBV11-3,NA,TRBJ1-2,CASSSNRKNYDYTF,TGTGCCAGCAGCTCAAACCGAAAGAACTATGACTACACCTTC
NA,TRBV27,NA,TRBJ2-7,CASRPFVAYEQYF,TGTGCCAGCAGGCCCTTTGTGGCCTACGAGCAGTACTTC
NA,TRBV20-1,NA,TRBJ2-5,CSARGPGDVQETQYF,TGCAGTGCTAGGGGGCCGGGGGATGTCCAAGAGACCCAGTACTTC
NA,TRBV7-2,NA,TRBJ1-3,CASSPWTGSSGNTIYF,TGTGCCAGCAGCCCCTGGACGGGAAGCTCTGGAAACACCATATATTTT
NA,TRBV5-1,few,TRBJ1-2,CASSLAGSPADGYTF,TGCGCCAGCAGCTTGGCGGGCAGCCCAGCGGATGGCTACACCTTC
TRBD1,TRBV11-2,few,TRBJ1-5,CASSPGTGGSHQPQHF,TGTGCCAGCAGCCCGGGGACAGGGGGATCACATCAGCCCCAGCATTTT
NA,TRBV20-1,few,TRBJ2-5,CSARHGSIPLQTQYF,TGCAGTGCTAGGCATGGGTCTATTCCTTTGCAGACCCAGTACTTC
NA,TRBV7-6,NA,TRBJ1-1,CASSQDRNTEAFF,TGTGCCAGCAGTCAAGACAGGAACACTGAAGCTTTCTTT
NA,TRBV7-6,NA,TRBJ2-3,CASSSESSTISTDTQYF,TGTGCCAGCAGCTCGGAGTCTAGCACGATCAGCACAGATACGCAGTATTTT